The 27 T cell receptor beta chains presented below share a single source sample, sequenced in a study of molecular identifiers for immune sequencing clone quantification. TCRdb recomputed calls from the PCR reads with MiXCR, one row per CDR3 protein. The sample lists around 460,000 distinct CDR3 sequences; roughly 25% were seen once. Sequencing was performed on naive CD8+ T cells from blood, with Jurkat cell RNA spiked in. Stated subset: FACS-sorted CD8+CD4-CCR7+CD45RA+ naive T cells. These receptors were taken from a human donor in good health. Some libraries in this study had Jurkat cell RNA spiked in.

The CDR3, as DNA: TGTGCCAGCTCGAGTTCTGTACAGGGACCCTATGGCTACACCTTC. Amino acid sequence: CASSSSVQGPYGYTF. The chain carries TRBV12-3 or TRBV12-4 and TRBJ1-2, with D possibly matching TRBD1 (6 bases). The CDR3 is 15 residues long. The V end was cut by 8 bases, the J end by 4 bases, with 20 bases between.

This clonotype was seen repeatedly, ten times or more. The chain couples TRBV27 to TRBJ2-7; D call uncertain. The CDR3 spans 13 residues. Germline V CDR1 and CDR2: MNHEY, SMNVEV (reference sequence). Between the trimmed V and J ends, which lost 4 bases and 7 bases, there was a span of 14 bases. The chain's CDR3 is CASSSLPWGEQYF. The CDR3 coding sequence is TGTGCCAGCAGTTCGCTTCCCTGGGGTGAGCAGTACTTC.

This clonotype was seen repeatedly, ten times or more. The chain is built from TRBV7-9 and TRBJ1-4; perhaps TRBD1 as D (5 bases). The CDR3 totals 14 residues. Germline CDR1 reads SEHNR; CDR2 reads FQNEAQ (reference sequence). V was cut by 4 bases and J by 6 bases, with 12 bases left in between. This CDR3 reads CASSSWDEDEKLFF. The DNA for the CDR3 is TGTGCCAGCAGCTCCTGGGACGAAGATGAAAAACTGTTTTTT.

This clonotype was counted a few times. V usage is TRBV25-1 and J usage is TRBJ2-7, with D tentatively TRBD1 (5 bases). Germline CDR1 is MGHDK and CDR2 is SYGVNS. Trimming took 9 bases from V and 3 from J, leaving 24 bases between them. The length of the CDR3 is 16 residues. CDR3 amino acids: CASRGRWAGSFYEQYF. The CDR3 nucleotides are TGTGCCAGTAGAGGCCGGTGGGCAGGGTCTTTCTACGAGCAGTACTTC.

The rearrangement joins TRBV4-3 to TRBJ2-7, with 9 bases that match TRBD1. V trimming: 0 bases; J trimming: 4 bases; junction bases outside the gene matches: 4. The CDR3 consists of 15 residues. In germline, CDR1 is LGHNA, CDR2 YSLEER. The chain's CDR3 is CASSQDTGQGYEQYF. The CDR3 coding sequence is TGCGCCAGCAGCCAAGATACTGGACAGGGGTACGAGCAGTACTTC.

This clonotype was seen repeatedly, ten times or more. The chain employs TRBV29-1 and TRBJ2-6; possible D gene TRBD1, 5 bases. V was pared by 2 bases and J by 0 bases, with 11 bases between. There are 16 residues in the CDR3. Germline CDR1 is SQVTM and CDR2 is ANQGSEA. Here the CDR3 DNA reads TGCAGCGTTGAATTGGCAGGGCACTCTGGGGCCAACGTCCTGACTTTC. This gives the protein CSVELAGHSGANVLTF.

This clonotype showed up many times. The V gene is TRBV5-4, the J gene TRBJ2-1; D is unresolved. The length of the CDR3 is 11 residues. Trimming left V 1 base short and J 8 bases short, with 4 bases between. From germline, CDR1 is SGHNT and CDR2 YYREEE (reference sequence). The CDR3 protein is CASSLTDEQFF. The CDR3 DNA is TGTGCCAGCAGCTTGACCGATGAGCAGTTCTTC. Variable domain in full (rest from reference TRBV5-4 and TRBJ2-1): ETGVTQSPTHLIKTRGQQVTLRCSSQSGHNTVSWYQQALGQGPQFIFQYYREEENGRGNFPPRFSGLQFPNYSSELNVNALELDDSALYLCASSLTDEQFFGPGTRLTVL.

This sequence joins TRBV4-2 and TRBJ2-7; D gene unclear. This CDR3 spans 15 amino acids. V was trimmed by 0 bases and J by 2 bases, leaving 11 bases between them. Germline CDR1 reads LGHNA; CDR2 reads YNFKEQ. Here the CDR3 reads CASSQEVGSPYEQYF. The CDR3 DNA sequence: TGTGCCAGCAGCCAAGAGGTTGGCAGTCCCTACGAGCAGTACTTC.

The chain has TRBV9 and TRBJ2-3, with 12 bases aligning to TRBD2. The CDR3 spans 16 residues. CDR1 is SGDLS, CDR2 YYNGEE, per germline. The J segment lost 1 base and the V segment lost 3 bases, leaving 3 bases of the junction unmatched. CDR3 sequence: CASSASGRAGTDTQYF. The CDR3 coding sequence is TGTGCCAGCAGCGCTAGCGGGAGGGCGGGCACAGATACGCAGTATTTT.

The J gene is TRBJ2-5, the V gene TRBV25-1, with D hard to call. V was shortened by 1 base and J by 2 bases, with 8 bases between the two germline ends. The CDR3 length is 14 residues. Germline loops: CDR1 MGHDK, CDR2 SYGVNS. CDR3 region: CASSEWARQETQYF. DNA for the CDR3: TGTGCCAGCAGTGAATGGGCACGGCAAGAGACCCAGTACTTC.

A remark on this clonotype: Being one base from a much bigger clone, this may be a read error. The chain uses TRBV9 and TRBJ2-7; D may be TRBD1 or TRBD2 (5 bases each). Germline V gene data show CDR1 as SGDLS and CDR2 as YYNGEE. The CDR3 is made up of 14 amino acids. Here the CDR3 reads CAGSVRDGSYEQYF. CDR3 nucleotides: TGTGCCGGCAGCGTCCGGGACGGCTCCTACGAGCAGTACTTC.

This chain connects TRBV6-1 to TRBJ2-7; weak D call: TRBD2 (6 bases). The CDR3 sequence is 13 residues long. The V gene lost 1 base and the J gene lost 2 bases, with 6 bases spanning the gap. CDR1 and CDR2 (germline): MNHNS, SASEGT. The CDR3 region has the DNA TGTGCCAGCAGTGAAGGCGGGACCTACGAGCAGTACTTC. Amino acid sequence: CASSEGGTYEQYF.

This clonotype appeared many times. This sequence joins TRBV4-3 and TRBJ1-2; 9 bases are a match to TRBD1. Looked up from germline, CDR1 is LGHNA and CDR2 is YSLEER. The CDR3 spans 17 residues. V lost 0 bases to trimming and J lost 0 bases; unmatched junction nucleotides: 5. The CDR3 here is CASSQDLGTGTNYGYTF. The CDR3 DNA reads as TGCGCCAGCAGCCAAGATTTGGGGACAGGGACTAACTATGGCTACACCTTC.

In this sample, this clonotype turned up many times. The chain joins TRBV29-1 to TRBJ2-7, with 8 bases aligning to TRBD2. The germline V gene encodes CDR1 SQVTM and CDR2 ANQGSEA. After removal of 3 bases from V and 7 bases from J, the junction contained 11 bases not matched to a gene. This CDR3 is built from 14 residues. CDR3: CSVDPGGPFGEQYF. The CDR3 nucleotides are TGCAGCGTTGATCCGGGAGGGCCGTTTGGTGAGCAGTACTTC.

The sample holds many counts of this clonotype. The gene calls are TRBV7-2 and TRBJ2-3, with TRBD2 matching over 8 bases. Trimming removed 3 bases from V and 0 bases from J; junction bases left unmatched: 2. Germline lookup yields CDR1 SGHTA and CDR2 FQGNSA. This CDR3 has 15 residues. For the CDR3, the DNA is TGTGCCAGCAGCTTTGGACTAGCTAGCACAGATACGCAGTATTTT. It codes for CASSFGLASTDTQYF. Combining the CDR3 with reference TRBV7-2 and TRBJ2-3 gives the whole variable domain GAGVSQSPSNKVTEKGKDVELRCDPISGHTALYWYRQSLGQGLEFLIYFQGNSAPDKSGLPSDRFSAERTGGSVSTLTIQRTQQEDSAVYLCASSFGLASTDTQYFGPGTRLTVL.

This clonotype was seen a few times. This chain links TRBV4-1 with TRBJ1-5; D call uncertain. Germline CDR1 reads MGHRA; CDR2 reads YSYEKL. Trimming left V 1 base short and J 1 base short, with 11 bases between. The CDR3 is made up of 16 amino acids. The CDR3 bases are TGCGCCAGCAGCCAAGTCGGTAGGGAAAGCAATCAGCCCCAGCATTTT. It yields the protein CASSQVGRESNQPQHF.

This clonotype was seen a handful of times. The rearrangement uses TRBV6-2 or TRBV6-3 and TRBJ2-1; the D gene is possibly TRBD1 (5 bases). Germline V gene sequence: CDR1 MNHEY, CDR2 SVGEGT. With 7 bases removed from V and 7 bases from J, the gap between germline ends came to 11 bases. CDR3 length: 12 residues. The DNA for the CDR3 is TGTGCCAGCAATAGTCAGGGTAATGAGCAGTTCTTC. Its translation is CASNSQGNEQFF.

This clonotype was counted at least ten times. The J gene is TRBJ2-7, the V gene TRBV5-5; D not certain. V lost 4 bases and J lost 0, with 11 bases in between. CDR1 and CDR2 from the germline V gene are SGHKS and YYEKEE (reference sequence). The CDR3 is made up of 14 amino acids. Here the CDR3 reads CASSPDTNSYEQYF. CDR3 bases: TGTGCCAGCAGCCCAGACACAAACTCCTACGAGCAGTACTTC.

As regards this clonotype: A much larger clone differs by one base, so this may be a read error. This chain uses TRBV28 with TRBJ2-7, with D unclear. Germline CDR1 and CDR2: MDHEN and SYDVKM. This CDR3 is built from 13 residues. Trimming took off 4 bases at V and 2 bases at J, with 9 bases between the two ends. CDR3 loop: CASSSNLAYEQYF. The CDR3 DNA sequence: TGTGCCAGCAGTTCCAACCTTGCCTACGAGCAGTACTTC.

Only a few counts were recorded for this clonotype. This chain uses TRBV6-5 with TRBJ2-5; possibly TRBD2 for D (6 bases). The V and J ends lost 5 bases and 3 bases respectively, with 16 bases between them. The CDR3 is 15 residues long. CDR1 and CDR2 (germline): MNHEY, SVGAGI. Here the CDR3 reads CASSPLVGGKETQYF. The CDR3 nucleotides are TGTGCCAGCAGTCCCCTCGTTGGGGGGAAAGAGACCCAGTACTTC.

This clonotype showed up just a few times. The chain uses TRBV9 and TRBJ1-5, with no clear D. The germline CDR1 and CDR2 sequences are SGDLS and YYNGEE. Trimming took off 5 bases at V and 7 bases at J, with 13 bases between the two ends. CDR3 length equals 13 residues. The CDR3 sequence: CASSSEGGQPQHF. The CDR3 coding sequence is TGTGCCAGCAGTAGCGAGGGCGGGCAGCCCCAGCATTTT.

The sample holds a few counts of this clonotype. CDR3 amino acids: CASSLATSGSDTQYF. CDR3 bases: TGTGCCAGCAGCTTAGCGACTAGCGGGTCAGATACGCAGTATTTT. The chain has TRBV7-9 and TRBJ2-3, with 10 bases that match TRBD2. CDR3 length equals 15 residues. The germline CDR1 and CDR2 sequences are SEHNR and FQNEAQ (reference sequence). Unmatched junction bases numbered 1, after V lost 0 bases and J lost 4 bases.

The sample holds one count of this clonotype. The junction shows a germline mismatch at one end, possibly a read error. The CDR3 spells CATSDLGNTEASF. CDR3 nucleotides: TGTGCCACCAGTGATTTAGGTAACACTGAAGCTTCCTTT. V is TRBV24-1 and J is TRBJ1-1; D is uncertain. The germline V gene encodes CDR1 KGHDR and CDR2 SFDVKD. The CDR3 has 13 residues.

There are a few counts of this clonotype. V gene TRBV28 combines with J gene TRBJ2-3; 7 positions agree with TRBD2. CDR3 length: 16 residues. With V trimmed by 10 bases and J by 4 bases, 17 bases remained unmatched. Germline values: CDR1 MDHEN, CDR2 SYDVKM. CDR3: CAIQLPGREIADTQYF. The CDR3 DNA reads as TGTGCCATCCAACTCCCGGGGCGGGAGATAGCAGATACGCAGTATTTT.

This clonotype has more than one count but fewer than ten. The chain uses TRBV27 and TRBJ2-3, with 11 bases aligning to TRBD2. Trimming at V came to 3 bases and at J to 0 bases, leaving 11 bases not matched to a gene. The CDR3 loop spans 19 amino acids. The germline V gene has CDR1 MNHEY and CDR2 SMNVEV (reference sequence). CDR3 amino acids: CASSFIGTSGLTSTDTQYF. Written as DNA, the CDR3 is TGTGCCAGCAGTTTCATTGGGACTAGCGGTCTTACTAGCACAGATACGCAGTATTTT.

V is TRBV1 and J is TRBJ1-2; TRBD1 was called by the table and not checked on the DNA. TRBV1 is noted as a pseudogene. CDR3 length: 13 amino acids. CDR3 sequence reads: CTSSPRTAYGYTF. The DNA for the CDR3 is TGCACCAGCAGCCCAAGGACAGCGTATGGCTACACCTTC.

Notes on this clonotype: A clone one base away is much larger, so this may be a read error. The conserved phenylalanine or tryptophan normally closing the CDR3 is absent here, so this likely arose from a read error. J is TRBJ2-3 and V is TRBV9; TRBD2 agrees at 7 bases. The CDR3 consists of 14 residues. J lost 2 bases, V lost 3 bases, and 3 bases had no gene match. Germline V gene sequence: CDR1 SGDLS, CDR2 YYNGEE. This CDR3 is CASSASGVTDTQYI. The DNA of the CDR3 is TGTGCCAGCAGCGCAAGCGGGGTCACAGATACGCAGTATATT.